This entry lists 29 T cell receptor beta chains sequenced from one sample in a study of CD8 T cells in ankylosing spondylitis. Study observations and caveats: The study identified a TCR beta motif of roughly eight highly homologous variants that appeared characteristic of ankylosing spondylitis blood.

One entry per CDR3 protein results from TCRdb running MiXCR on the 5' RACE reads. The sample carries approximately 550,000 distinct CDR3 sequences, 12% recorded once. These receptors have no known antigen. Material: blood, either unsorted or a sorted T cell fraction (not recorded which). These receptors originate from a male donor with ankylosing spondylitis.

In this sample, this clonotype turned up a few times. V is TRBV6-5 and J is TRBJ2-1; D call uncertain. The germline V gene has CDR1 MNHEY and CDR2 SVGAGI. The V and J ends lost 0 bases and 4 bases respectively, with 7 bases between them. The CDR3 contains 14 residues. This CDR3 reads CASSYSEKYNEQFF. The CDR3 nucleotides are TGTGCCAGCAGTTACTCCGAGAAATACAATGAGCAGTTCTTC.

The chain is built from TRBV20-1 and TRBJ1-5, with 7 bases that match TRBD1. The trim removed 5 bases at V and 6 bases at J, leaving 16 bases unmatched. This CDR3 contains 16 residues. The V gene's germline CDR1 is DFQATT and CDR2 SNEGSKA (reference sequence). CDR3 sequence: CSAGGAGQGVSQPQHF. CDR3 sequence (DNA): TGCAGTGCTGGGGGGGCGGGGCAGGGGGTCTCTCAGCCCCAGCATTTT.

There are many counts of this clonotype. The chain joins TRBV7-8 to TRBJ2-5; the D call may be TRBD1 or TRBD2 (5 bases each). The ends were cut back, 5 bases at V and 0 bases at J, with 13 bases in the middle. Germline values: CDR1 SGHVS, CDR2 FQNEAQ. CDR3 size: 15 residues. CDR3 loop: CASSRRDGYQETQYF. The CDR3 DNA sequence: TGTGCCAGCAGCAGACGGGACGGCTACCAAGAGACCCAGTACTTC. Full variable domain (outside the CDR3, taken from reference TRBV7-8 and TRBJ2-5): GAGVSQSPRYKVAKRGQDVALRCDPISGHVSLFWYQQALGQGPEFLTYFQNEAQLDKSGLPSDRFFAERPEGSVSTLKIQRTQQEDSAVYLCASSRRDGYQETQYFGPGTRLLVL.

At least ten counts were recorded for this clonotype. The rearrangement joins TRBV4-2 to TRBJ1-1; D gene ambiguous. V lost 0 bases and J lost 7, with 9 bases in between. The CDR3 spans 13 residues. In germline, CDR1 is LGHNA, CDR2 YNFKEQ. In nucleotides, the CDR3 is TGTGCCAGCAGCCAAGATCCATACAGTGAAGCTTTCTTT. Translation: CASSQDPYSEAFF.

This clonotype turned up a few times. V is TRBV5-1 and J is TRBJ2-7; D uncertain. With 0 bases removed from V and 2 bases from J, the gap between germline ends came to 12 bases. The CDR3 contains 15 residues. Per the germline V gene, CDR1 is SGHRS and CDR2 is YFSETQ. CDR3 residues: CASSLGISRPYEQYV. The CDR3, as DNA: TGCGCCAGCAGCTTGGGAATCTCCCGGCCCTACGAGCAGTACGTC.

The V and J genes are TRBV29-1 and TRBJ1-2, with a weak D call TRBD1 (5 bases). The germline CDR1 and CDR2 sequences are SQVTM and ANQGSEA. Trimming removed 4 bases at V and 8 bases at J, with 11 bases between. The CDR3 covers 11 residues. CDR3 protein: CSVVYTGGYTF. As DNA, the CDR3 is TGCAGCGTTGTGTATACAGGCGGCTACACCTTC. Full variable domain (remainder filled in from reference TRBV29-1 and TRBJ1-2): SAVISQKPSRDICQRGTSLTIQCQVDSQVTMMFWYRQQPGQSLTLIATANQGSEATYESGFVIDKFPISRPNLTFSTLTVSNMSPEDSSIYLCSVVYTGGYTFGSGTRLTVV.

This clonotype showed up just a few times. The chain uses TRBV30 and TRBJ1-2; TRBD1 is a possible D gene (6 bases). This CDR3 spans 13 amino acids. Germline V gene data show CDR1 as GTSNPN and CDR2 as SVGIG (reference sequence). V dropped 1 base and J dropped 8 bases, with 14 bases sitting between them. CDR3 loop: CAWSATGPRGYTF. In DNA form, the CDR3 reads TGTGCCTGGAGTGCTACAGGGCCTCGCGGCTACACCTTC.

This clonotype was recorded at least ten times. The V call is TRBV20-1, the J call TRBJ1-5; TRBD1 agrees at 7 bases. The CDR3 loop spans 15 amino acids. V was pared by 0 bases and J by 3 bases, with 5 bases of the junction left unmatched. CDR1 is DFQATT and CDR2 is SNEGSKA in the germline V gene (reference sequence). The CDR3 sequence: CSAREPGQSNQPQHF. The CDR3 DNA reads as TGCAGTGCTAGAGAACCGGGACAGTCCAATCAGCCCCAGCATTTT.

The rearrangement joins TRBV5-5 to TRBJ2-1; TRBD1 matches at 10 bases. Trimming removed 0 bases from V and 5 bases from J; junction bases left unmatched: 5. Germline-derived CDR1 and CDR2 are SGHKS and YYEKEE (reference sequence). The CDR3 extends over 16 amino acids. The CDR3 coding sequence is TGTGCCAGCAGCTTGGCCCGGGACAGGGGAGACAATGAGCAGTTCTTC. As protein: CASSLARDRGDNEQFF.

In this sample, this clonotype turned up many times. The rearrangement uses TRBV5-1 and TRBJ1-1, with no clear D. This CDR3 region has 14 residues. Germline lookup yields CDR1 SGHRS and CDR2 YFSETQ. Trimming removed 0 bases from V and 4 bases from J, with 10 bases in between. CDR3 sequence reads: CASSLEPGPTEAFF. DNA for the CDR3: TGCGCCAGCAGCTTGGAGCCAGGCCCCACTGAAGCTTTCTTT.

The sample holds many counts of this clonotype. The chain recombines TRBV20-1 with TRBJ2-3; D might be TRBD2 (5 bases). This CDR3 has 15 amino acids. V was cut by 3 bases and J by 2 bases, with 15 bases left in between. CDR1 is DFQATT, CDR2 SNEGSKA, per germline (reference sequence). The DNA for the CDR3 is TGCAGTGCTAGCGTCCCGGGGTACCACACAGATACGCAGTATTTT. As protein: CSASVPGYHTDTQYF.

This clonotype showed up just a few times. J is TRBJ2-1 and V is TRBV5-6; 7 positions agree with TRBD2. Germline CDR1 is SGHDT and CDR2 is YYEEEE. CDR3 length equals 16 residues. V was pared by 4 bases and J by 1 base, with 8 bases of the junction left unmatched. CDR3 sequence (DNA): TGTGCCAGCAGCCTGCCTCTAGCGGATTCCTACAATGAGCAGTTCTTC. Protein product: CASSLPLADSYNEQFF.

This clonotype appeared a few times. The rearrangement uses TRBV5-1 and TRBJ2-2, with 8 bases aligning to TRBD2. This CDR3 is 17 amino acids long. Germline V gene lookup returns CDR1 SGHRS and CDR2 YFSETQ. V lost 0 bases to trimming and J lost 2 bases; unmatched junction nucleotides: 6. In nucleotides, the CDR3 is TGCGCCAGCAGCTTGGATGGACTAGCCGCAAACACCGGGGAGCTGTTTTTT. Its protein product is CASSLDGLAANTGELFF.

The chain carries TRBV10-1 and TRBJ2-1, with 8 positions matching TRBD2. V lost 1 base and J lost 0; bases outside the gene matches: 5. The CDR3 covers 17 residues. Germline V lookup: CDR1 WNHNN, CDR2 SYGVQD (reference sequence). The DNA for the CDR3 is TGCGCCAGCAGTGAGTTTACTAGCGGAGTCTCCTACAATGAGCAGTTCTTC. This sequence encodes CASSEFTSGVSYNEQFF.

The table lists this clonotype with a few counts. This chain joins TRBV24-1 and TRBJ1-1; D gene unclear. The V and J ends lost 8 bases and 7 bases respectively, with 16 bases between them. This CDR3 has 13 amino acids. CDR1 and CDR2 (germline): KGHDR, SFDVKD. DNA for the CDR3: TGTGCCACCATGGGTAACAGTGATCGTGAAGCTTTCTTT. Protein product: CATMGNSDREAFF.

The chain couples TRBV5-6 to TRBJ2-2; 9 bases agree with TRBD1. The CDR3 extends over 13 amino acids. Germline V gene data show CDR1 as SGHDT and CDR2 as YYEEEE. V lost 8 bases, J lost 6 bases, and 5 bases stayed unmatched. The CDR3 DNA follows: TGTGCCAGGAAGGACAGGGGCGCCGGGGAGCTGTTTTTT. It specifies CARKDRGAGELFF.

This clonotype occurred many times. The CDR3 here is CASSFSGVNSPLHF. CDR3 bases: TGTGCCAGCAGCTTTTCAGGGGTTAATTCACCCCTCCACTTT. The chain carries TRBV11-2 and TRBJ1-6, with D perhaps TRBD1 (6 bases). Between the trimmed V and J ends, which lost 3 bases and 6 bases, there was a span of 9 bases. Germline assignment: CDR1 SGHAT and CDR2 FQNNGV. CDR3 length: 14 amino acids.

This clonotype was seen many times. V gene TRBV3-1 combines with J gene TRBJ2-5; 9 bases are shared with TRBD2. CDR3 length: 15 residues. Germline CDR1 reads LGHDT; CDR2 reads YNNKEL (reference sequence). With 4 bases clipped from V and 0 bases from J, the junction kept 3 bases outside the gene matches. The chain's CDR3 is CASSRLAVYQETQYF. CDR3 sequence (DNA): TGTGCCAGCAGCCGACTAGCGGTGTACCAAGAGACCCAGTACTTC.

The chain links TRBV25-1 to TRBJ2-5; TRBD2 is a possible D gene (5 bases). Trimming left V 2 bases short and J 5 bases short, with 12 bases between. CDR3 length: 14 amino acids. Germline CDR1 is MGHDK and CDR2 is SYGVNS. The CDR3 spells CASSETRARETQYF. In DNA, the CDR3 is TGTGCCAGCAGTGAAACGAGGGCTAGGGAGACCCAGTACTTC.

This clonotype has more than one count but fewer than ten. This CDR3 reads CASSPTGMQETQYF. In nucleotides, the CDR3 is TGTGCCAGCTCACCTACAGGGATGCAAGAGACCCAGTACTTC. V gene TRBV18 combines with J gene TRBJ2-5; possible D gene TRBD1, 6 bases. V shed 3 bases and J shed 2 bases, with 10 bases lying between them. The CDR3 runs 14 residues. CDR1 and CDR2 (germline): KGHSH, LQKENI.

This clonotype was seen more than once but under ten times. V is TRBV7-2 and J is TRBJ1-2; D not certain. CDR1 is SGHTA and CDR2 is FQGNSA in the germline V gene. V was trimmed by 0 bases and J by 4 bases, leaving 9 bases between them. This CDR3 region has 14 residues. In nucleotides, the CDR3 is TGTGCCAGCAGCTTAGCAGAAGGGTTCTATGGCTACACCTTC. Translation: CASSLAEGFYGYTF.

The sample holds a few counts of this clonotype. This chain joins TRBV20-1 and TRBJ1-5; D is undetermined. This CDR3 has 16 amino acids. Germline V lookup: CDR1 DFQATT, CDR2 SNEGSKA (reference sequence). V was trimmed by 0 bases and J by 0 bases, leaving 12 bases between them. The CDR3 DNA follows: TGCAGTGCTAGAGATCTCTATCTGCCTAGCAATCAGCCCCAGCATTTT. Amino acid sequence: CSARDLYLPSNQPQHF.

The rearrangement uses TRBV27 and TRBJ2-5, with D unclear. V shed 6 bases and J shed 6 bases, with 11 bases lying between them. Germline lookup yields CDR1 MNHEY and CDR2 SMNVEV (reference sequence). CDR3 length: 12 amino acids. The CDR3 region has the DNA TGTGCCAGCAGCCAATTAGGGCAGACCCAGTACTTC. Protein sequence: CASSQLGQTQYF.

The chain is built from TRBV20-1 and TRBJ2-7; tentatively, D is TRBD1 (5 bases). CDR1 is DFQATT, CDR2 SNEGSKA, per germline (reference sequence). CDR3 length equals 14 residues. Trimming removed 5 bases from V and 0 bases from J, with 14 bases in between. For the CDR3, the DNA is TGCAGTGCTCCGCGACAGCCGGGCTCCTACGAGCAGTACTTC. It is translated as CSAPRQPGSYEQYF.

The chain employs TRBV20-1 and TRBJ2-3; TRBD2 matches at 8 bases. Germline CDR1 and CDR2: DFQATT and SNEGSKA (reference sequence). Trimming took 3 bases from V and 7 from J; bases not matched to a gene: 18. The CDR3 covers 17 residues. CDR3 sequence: CSASRRGAGVPHNTQYF. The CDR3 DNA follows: TGCAGTGCTAGCCGACGGGGAGCGGGAGTCCCTCATAATACGCAGTATTTT.

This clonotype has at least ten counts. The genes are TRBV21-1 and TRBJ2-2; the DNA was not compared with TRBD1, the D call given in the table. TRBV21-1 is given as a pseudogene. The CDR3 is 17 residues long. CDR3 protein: CASSKVDLGPTTGELFF. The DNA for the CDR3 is TGTGCCAGCAGCAAAGTGGATCTGGGACCGACCACCGGGGAGCTGTTTTTT.

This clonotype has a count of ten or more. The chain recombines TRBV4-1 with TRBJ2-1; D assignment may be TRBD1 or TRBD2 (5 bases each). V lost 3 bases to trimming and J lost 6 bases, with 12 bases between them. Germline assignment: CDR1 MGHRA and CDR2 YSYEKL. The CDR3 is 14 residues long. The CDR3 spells CASSQQWDANEQFF. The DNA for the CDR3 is TGCGCCAGCAGCCAGCAGTGGGACGCCAATGAGCAGTTCTTC.

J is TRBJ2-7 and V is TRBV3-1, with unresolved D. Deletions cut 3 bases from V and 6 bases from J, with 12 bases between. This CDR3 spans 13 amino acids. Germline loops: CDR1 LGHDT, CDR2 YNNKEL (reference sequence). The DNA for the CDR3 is TGTGCCAGCAGCCATTCCTCGTTCGGCGAGCAGTACTTC. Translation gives CASSHSSFGEQYF.

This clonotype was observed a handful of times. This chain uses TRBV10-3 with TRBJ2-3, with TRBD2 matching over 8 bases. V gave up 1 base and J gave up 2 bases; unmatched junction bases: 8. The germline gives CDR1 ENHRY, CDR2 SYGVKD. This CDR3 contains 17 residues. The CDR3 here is CAISEWKRENPTDTQYF. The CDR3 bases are TGTGCCATCAGTGAGTGGAAGCGGGAGAACCCCACAGATACGCAGTATTTT.